One T cell receptor beta chain is described in this entry. These data come from a study of T cells in Graves' hyperthyroidism and ophthalmopathy. V trimming: 0 bases; J trimming: 8 bases; junction bases outside the gene matches: 7. The V gene's germline CDR1 is SGHAT and CDR2 FQNNGV. This CDR3 comprises 15 residues. TCR beta CDR3 sequences were amplified from RNA transcripts. An initial round of RT-PCR targeting the TCR CDR3 relied on the HTBI primer set. TCRdb used MiXCR to reprocess the multiplex PCR reads, holding one entry per CDR3 protein. The repertoire holds approximately 590,000 distinct CDR3 sequences, with 15% to 17% as singletons.

The chain carries TRBV11-2 and TRBJ2-1; 7 positions match TRBD2. The receptor was isolated from a woman aged 25 to 39 with Graves' hyperthyroidism. The source material was blood. DNA for the CDR3: TGTGCCAGCAGCTTAGAAGGCGGGAGTATCTATGAGCAGTTCTTC. This encodes CASSLEGGSIYEQFF.